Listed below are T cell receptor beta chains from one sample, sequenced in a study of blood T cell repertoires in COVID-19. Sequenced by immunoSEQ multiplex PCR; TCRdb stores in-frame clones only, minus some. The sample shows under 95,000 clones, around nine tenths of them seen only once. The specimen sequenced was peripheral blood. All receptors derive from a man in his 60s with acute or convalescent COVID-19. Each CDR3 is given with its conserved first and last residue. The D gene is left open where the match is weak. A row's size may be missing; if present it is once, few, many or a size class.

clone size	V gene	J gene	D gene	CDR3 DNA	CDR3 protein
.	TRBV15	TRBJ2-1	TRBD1	TGTGCCACCAGCATCGACAGGGGCGGCGGCAATGAGCAGTTCTTC	CATSIDRGGGNEQFF
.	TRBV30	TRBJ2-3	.	TGTGCCTGGAGTGCCCGGACAGGAGGGGATACGCAGTATTTT	CAWSARTGGDTQYF
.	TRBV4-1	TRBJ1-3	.	TGCGCCAGCAGCCAAGATCTAACAGCCTCTGGAAACACCATATATTTT	CASSQDLTASGNTIYF
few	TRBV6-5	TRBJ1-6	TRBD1	TGTGCCAGCAGTCACAGGGGGTTCAATAATTCACCCCTCCACTTT	CASSHRGFNNSPLHF
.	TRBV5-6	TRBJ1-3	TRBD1	TGTGCCAGCAGCTTGGTTGGGACAGGGGATGGAAACACCATATATTTT	CASSLVGTGDGNTIYF
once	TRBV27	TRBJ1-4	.	TGTGCCAGCAAAGCTTTACAGGGAGAAAATGAAAAACTGTTTTTT	CASKALQGENEKLFF
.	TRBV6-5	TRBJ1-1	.	TGTGCCAGCAGCACGCCCCCTCGGACTGAAGCTTTCTTT	CASSTPPRTEAFF
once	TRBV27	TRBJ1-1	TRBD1	TGTGCCAGCAGGAGGGACAGGGGGCAATCCCTCGCTTTCTTT	CASRRDRGQSLAFF
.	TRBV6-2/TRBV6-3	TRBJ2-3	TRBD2	TGTGCCAGCAGTTACTCGAGAAGCGGGGGGCATACGCAGTATTTT	CASSYSRSGGHTQYF
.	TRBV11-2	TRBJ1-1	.	TGTGCCAGCAGCCCCAGATCCCCCTCCCCCTTTGAAGCTTTCTTT	CASSPRSPSPFEAFF
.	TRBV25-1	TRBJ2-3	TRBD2	TGTGCCAGCAGCGGGGGGGCACCCGATACGCAGTATTTT	CASSGGAPDTQYF
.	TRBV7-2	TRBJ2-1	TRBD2	TGTGCCAGCAGCTTGACTAGCGGGAACTACAATGAGCAGTTCTTC	CASSLTSGNYNEQFF
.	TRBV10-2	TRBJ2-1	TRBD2	TGCGCCAGCAGTGAGCATCGGGAGGCAGCCGGAAACTATGAGCAGTTCTTC	CASSEHREAAGNYEQFF
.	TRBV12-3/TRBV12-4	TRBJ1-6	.	TGTGCCAGCAGTTCGGACTTAACAGGGCCCCTCCACTTT	CASSSDLTGPLHF
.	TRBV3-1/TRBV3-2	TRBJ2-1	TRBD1	TGTGCCAGCAGCCCGGGACAGGGGTCCTACAATGAGCAGTTCTTC	CASSPGQGSYNEQFF
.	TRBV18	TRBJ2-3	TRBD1	TGTGCCAGCTCACCACCGACAGGGACAGACACAGATACGCAGTATTTT	CASSPPTGTDTDTQYF
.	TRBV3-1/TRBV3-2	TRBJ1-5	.	TGTGCCAGCAGCCAAGGCGACACCTACAATCAGCCCCAGCATTTT	CASSQGDTYNQPQHF
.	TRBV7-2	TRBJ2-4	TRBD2	TGTGCCAGCAGCGGACTAGCGGGGGGCAAAAACATTCAGTACTTC	CASSGLAGGKNIQYF
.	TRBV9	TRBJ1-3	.	TGTGCCAGCAGCGTAGGGCCCCCAGGGAACTCTGGAAACACCATATATTTT	CASSVGPPGNSGNTIYF
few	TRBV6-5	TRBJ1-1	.	TGTGCCAGCAGTATAGACAGTTCCCCAACTGAAGCTTTCTTT	CASSIDSSPTEAFF
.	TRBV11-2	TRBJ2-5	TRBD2	TGTGCCAGCAGCCACACCCGGGGACTAGCGGCTTCCCAAGAGACCCAGTACTTC	CASSHTRGLAASQETQYF
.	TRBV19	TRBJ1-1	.	TGTGCCAGTAGCCCGGCTCAGCAGGCTGAAGCTTTCTTT	CASSPAQQAEAFF
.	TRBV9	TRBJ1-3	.	TGTGCCAGCAGCGTAGACTCACCCTCTGGAAACACCATATATTTT	CASSVDSPSGNTIYF
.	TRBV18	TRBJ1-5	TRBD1	TGTGCCAGCTCACCAGCCGACAGGGCTATCAGTCAGCCCCAGCATTTT	CASSPADRAISQPQHF
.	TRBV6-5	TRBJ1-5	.	TGTGCCAGCAGTCCCAGACAGATGCGGAATCAGCCCCAGCATTTT	CASSPRQMRNQPQHF
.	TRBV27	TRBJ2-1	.	TGTGCCAGCATTACACCCGGAGACAATGAGCAGTTCTTC	CASITPGDNEQFF
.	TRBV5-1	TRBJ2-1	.	TGCGCCAGCAGCTTGTCTGAGAGCTCCTTTTTGCTCTTC	CASSLSESSFLLF
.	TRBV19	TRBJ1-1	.	TGTGCCAGTAGTTCCCGGACTATGAACACTGAAGCTTTCTTT	CASSSRTMNTEAFF
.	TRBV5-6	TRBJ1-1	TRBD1	TGTGCCAGCAGCTTTTGGACAGGGGGTTTAAGGAACACTGAAGCTTTCTTT	CASSFWTGGLRNTEAFF
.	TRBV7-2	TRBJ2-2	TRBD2	TGTGCCAGCAGCTTAACTAGCGGGGGGACCGGGGAGCTGTTTTTT	CASSLTSGGTGELFF
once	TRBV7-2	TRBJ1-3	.	TGTGCCAGCAGCCTCGGACAACCGGGAAACACCATATATTTT	CASSLGQPGNTIYF
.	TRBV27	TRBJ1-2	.	TGTGCCAGCAGTTTAGGGGGGGCAGGCGGCTACACCTTC	CASSLGGAGGYTF
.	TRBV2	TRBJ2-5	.	TGTGCCAGCAGTGGCGAGGGGACCCAGTACTTC	CASSGEGTQYF
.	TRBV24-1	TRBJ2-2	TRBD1	TGTGCCACCAGTGATTCGCCGGGACAGGGTCGCCGGGAGCTGTTTTTT	CATSDSPGQGRRELFF
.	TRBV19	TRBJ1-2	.	TGTGCCAGTAGTGACAACAGGGTTAACAACTATGGCTACACCTTC	CASSDNRVNNYGYTF
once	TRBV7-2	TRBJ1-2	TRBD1	TGTGCCAGCAGCTTAGGACAGGGCAACGGCTACACCTTC	CASSLGQGNGYTF
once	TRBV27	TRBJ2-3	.	TGTGCCAGCAGTTTAGCGCTAGCAGGCACAGATACGCAGTATTTT	CASSLALAGTDTQYF
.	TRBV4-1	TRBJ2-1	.	TGCGCCAGCAGCCCAGGGGTCTACAATGAGCAGTTCTTC	CASSPGVYNEQFF
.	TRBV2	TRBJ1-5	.	TGTGCCAGCAGTGTAATGCGACAGCCCCAGCATTTT	CASSVMRQPQHF
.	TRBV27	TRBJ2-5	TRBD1	TGTGCCAGCAGAAATTCTGGGACAGGGATGGGAGAGACCCAGTACTTC	CASRNSGTGMGETQYF
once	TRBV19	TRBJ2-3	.	TGTGCCAGTAGTATAGGTTTGGGGGCTAGCACAGATACGCAGTATTTT	CASSIGLGASTDTQYF
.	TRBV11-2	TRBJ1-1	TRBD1	TGTGCCAGCAGCTTATTCGGACAGGGTAACACTGAAGCTTTCTTT	CASSLFGQGNTEAFF
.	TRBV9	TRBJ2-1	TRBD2	TGTGCCAGCAGCGCTACTAGCGGGGGGGCCCGAACCAACAATGAGCAGTTCTTC	CASSATSGGARTNNEQFF
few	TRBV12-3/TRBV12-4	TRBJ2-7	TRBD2	TGTGCCAGCGGGGGGGACGGCTCCTACGAGCAGTACTTC	CASGGDGSYEQYF
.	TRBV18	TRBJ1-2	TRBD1	TGTGCCAGCTCTCAGTCTACAGGGGACGTCGCTAACTATGGCTACACCTTC	CASSQSTGDVANYGYTF
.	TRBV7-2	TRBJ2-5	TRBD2	TGTGCCAGCACCAGAACGGGGGGGCGAGAGACCCAGTACTTC	CASTRTGGRETQYF
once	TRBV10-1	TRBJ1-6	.	TGCGCCAGCAGGTCAGGGTGGAATTCACCCCTCCACTTT	CASRSGWNSPLHF
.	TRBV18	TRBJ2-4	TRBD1	TGTGCCAGCTCAATCGGACAGGGAGACATTCAGTACTTC	CASSIGQGDIQYF
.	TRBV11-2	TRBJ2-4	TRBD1	TGTGCCAGCAGCTTGGGACAGGGATATCCCAAAAACATTCAGTACTTC	CASSLGQGYPKNIQYF
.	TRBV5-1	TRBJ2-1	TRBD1	TGCGCCAGCAGCTCCGCGGGACAGGGGATAAATGAGCAGTTCTTC	CASSSAGQGINEQFF
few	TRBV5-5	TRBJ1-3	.	TGTGCCAGCAGGCGGGGTCACGACCCAACTAGCTCTGGAAACACCATATATTTT	CASRRGHDPTSSGNTIYF
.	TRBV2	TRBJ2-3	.	TGTGCCAGCAGTGCGGACAACCCCTCCGGCACAGATACGCAGTATTTT	CASSADNPSGTDTQYF
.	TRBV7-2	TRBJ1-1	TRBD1	TGTGCCAGCAGCTTACATCAGGGGGCTGGCACTGAAGCTTTCTTT	CASSLHQGAGTEAFF
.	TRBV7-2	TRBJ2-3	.	TGTGCCAGCAGCCCAAGGCCTCAGCGGACTACTAGCACAGATACGCAGTATTTT	CASSPRPQRTTSTDTQYF
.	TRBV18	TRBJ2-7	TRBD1	TGTGCCAGCACGTCGGGGCAGGGGGACTACGAGCAGTACTTC	CASTSGQGDYEQYF
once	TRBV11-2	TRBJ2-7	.	TGTGCCAGCAGCTTTATAGGGAGTAGGAGGGCCTACGAGCAGTACTTC	CASSFIGSRRAYEQYF
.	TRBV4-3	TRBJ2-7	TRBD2	TGCGCCAGCAGCCAAGGGACTAGCGGGGGGAGAAACGAGCAGTACTTC	CASSQGTSGGRNEQYF
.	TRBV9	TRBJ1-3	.	TGTGCCAGCAGCCACTCCACCCAAAACACCATATATTTT	CASSHSTQNTIYF
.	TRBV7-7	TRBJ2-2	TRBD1	TGTGCTAGCAGCTTAGGGACAGGGGTCCCCGGGGAGCTGTTTTTT	CASSLGTGVPGELFF